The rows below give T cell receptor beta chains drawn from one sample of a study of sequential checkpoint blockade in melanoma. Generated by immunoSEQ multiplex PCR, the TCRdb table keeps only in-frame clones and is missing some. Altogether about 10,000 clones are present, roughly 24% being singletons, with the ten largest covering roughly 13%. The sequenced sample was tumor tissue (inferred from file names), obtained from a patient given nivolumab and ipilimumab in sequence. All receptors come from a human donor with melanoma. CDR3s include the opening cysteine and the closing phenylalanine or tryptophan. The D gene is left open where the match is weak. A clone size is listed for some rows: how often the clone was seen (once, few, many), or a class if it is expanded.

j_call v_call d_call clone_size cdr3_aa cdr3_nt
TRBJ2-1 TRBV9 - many CASSVRDDSYNEQFF TGTGCCAGCAGCGTTCGGGACGACTCCTACAATGAGCAGTTCTTC
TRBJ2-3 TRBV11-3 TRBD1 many CASSGLGQGPDTQYF TGTGCCAGCAGCGGCTTGGGACAGGGCCCAGATACGCAGTATTTT
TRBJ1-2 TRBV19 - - CASLIGEHGYTF TGTGCCAGTCTTATCGGGGAACATGGCTACACCTTC
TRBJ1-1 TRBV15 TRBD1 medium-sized CATSRWAGQGIGSNTEAFF TGTGCCACCAGCAGATGGGCGGGACAGGGGATTGGCTCGAACACTGAAGCTTTCTTT
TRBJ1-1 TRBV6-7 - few CASSAGLGAFF TGTGCCAGCAGCGCCGGTTTAGGGGCTTTCTTT
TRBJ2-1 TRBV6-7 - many CASSPGSEQFF TGTGCCAGCAGCCCCGGGTCCGAGCAGTTCTTC
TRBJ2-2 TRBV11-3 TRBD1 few CASSLPLGQGSATGELFF TGTGCCAGCAGCTTACCGTTGGGACAGGGGTCGGCCACCGGGGAGCTGTTTTTT
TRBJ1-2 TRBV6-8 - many CAGSERGYGYTF TGTGCCGGGTCAGAACGGGGGTATGGCTACACCTTC
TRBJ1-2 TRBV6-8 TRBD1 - CASSYYRRQGVRDGYTF TGTGCCAGCAGTTACTATCGTCGACAGGGTGTAAGGGATGGCTACACCTTC
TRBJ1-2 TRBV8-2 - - CASRQTGVSNYGYTF TGTGCCAGCAGGCAGACAGGGGTGTCAAACTATGGCTACACCTTC
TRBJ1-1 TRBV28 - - CASSQILGTEAFF TGTGCCAGCAGCCAGATCCTAGGTACTGAAGCTTTCTTT
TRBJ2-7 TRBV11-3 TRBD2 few CASSLVAGGAYEQYF TGTGCCAGCAGCTTAGTGGCGGGGGGGGCCTACGAGCAGTACTTC
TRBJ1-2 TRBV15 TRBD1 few CATSYLGTGDGYTF TGTGCCACCAGCTATCTCGGGACAGGGGACGGCTACACCTTC
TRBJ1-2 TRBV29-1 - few CSVDQDAGYGYTF TGCAGCGTTGACCAGGACGCCGGCTATGGCTACACCTTC
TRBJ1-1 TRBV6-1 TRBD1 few CASSEVGQFTEAFF TGTGCCAGCAGTGAAGTGGGACAGTTCACTGAAGCTTTCTTT
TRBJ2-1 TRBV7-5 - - CASSFGGGAAFPEQFF -
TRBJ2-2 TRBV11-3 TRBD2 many CASSQAGLAGGPLYPGELFF TGTGCCAGCAGCCAAGCGGGACTAGCGGGGGGGCCGTTATATCCCGGGGAGCTGTTTTTT
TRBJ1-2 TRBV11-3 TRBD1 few CASSRQTGVYYGYTF TGTGCCAGCAGCCGCCAGACAGGGGTCTACTATGGCTACACCTTC
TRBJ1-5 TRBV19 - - CASSGWSNQPQHF TGTGCCAGTTCTGGCTGGAGCAATCAGCCCCAGCATTTT
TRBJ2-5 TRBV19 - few CASSTRETQYF TGTGCCAGTAGTACGCGGGAGACCCAGTACTTC
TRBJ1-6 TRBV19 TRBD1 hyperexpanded CASSIRGTGLHF TGTGCCAGTAGTATAAGGGGGACAGGCCTCCACTTT
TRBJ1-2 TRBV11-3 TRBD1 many CASSPLDRAAYGYTF TGTGCCAGCAGCCCCCTGGACAGGGCCGCCTATGGCTACACCTTC
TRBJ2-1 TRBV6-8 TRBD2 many CASSRDFGGVDEQFF TGTGCCAGCAGTAGGGACTTCGGGGGGGTCGATGAGCAGTTCTTC
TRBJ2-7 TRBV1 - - CASSRPWVVSPYEQYF TGCGCCAGCAGCCGCCCTTGGGTAGTCAGCCCCTACGAGCAGTACTTC
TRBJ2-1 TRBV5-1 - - CASSYLGAAIGEEQFF TGCGCCAGCAGCTACCTTGGGGCAGCCATAGGGGAGGAGCAGTTCTTC
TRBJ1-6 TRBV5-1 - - CASSWGRADSPLHF TGCGCCAGCAGCTGGGGCAGGGCCGATTCACCCCTCCACTTT
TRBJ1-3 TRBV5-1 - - CASSYGGFSGNTIYF TGCGCCAGCAGCTACGGGGGGTTCTCTGGAAACACCATATATTTT
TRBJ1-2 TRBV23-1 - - CASSPRLGLYGYTF TGCGCCAGCAGCCCTCGCTTGGGGTTGTACGGCTACACCTTC
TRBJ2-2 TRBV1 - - CASGGVVFANTGELFF TGCGCCAGCGGGGGGGTAGTATTCGCGAACACCGGGGAGCTGTTTTTT
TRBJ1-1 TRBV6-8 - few CASRRDGNTEAFF TGTGCCAGCAGGCGGGACGGTAACACTGAAGCTTTCTTT